These T cell receptor beta chains were read from a single sample in a study of cytomegalovirus exposure and HLA in healthy donors. Only in-frame clones appear in the TCRdb table, and some are missing; sequencing was by immunoSEQ multiplex PCR. The repertoire holds 260,000 or so clones, with approximately 88% as singletons. The sequencing input was PBMCs. The receptor set was obtained from a woman between 18 and 30 years old in good health and CMV-seronegative. CDR3s include the opening cysteine and the closing phenylalanine or tryptophan. Each record gives: CDR3 length, J gene, clone size, D gene, V gene, CDR3 DNA, CDR3 protein. A D gene is named only where the DNA matches it firmly. Clone sizes are given selectively: once, few, many, or a class where the clone is expanded.

>15|TRBJ1-2|once|TRBD1|TRBV7-8
TGTGCCAGCAGCTTAGATGGAGGGGGCGACTATGGCTACACCTTC
CASSLDGGGDYGYTF
>14|TRBJ2-5|-|-|TRBV6-5
TGTGCCAGCAGCGGGAAAGGGGGCCAAGAGACCCAGTACTTC
CASSGKGGQETQYF
>16|TRBJ1-1|once|TRBD1|TRBV6-5
TGTGCCAGCAGTTCCTTGGGACAGTCCGAGAACACTGAAGCTTTCTTT
CASSSLGQSENTEAFF
>12|TRBJ1-1|once|-|TRBV28
TGTGCCAGCAGCCGGGACATCCCCGAAGCTTTCTTT
CASSRDIPEAFF
>14|TRBJ1-2|few|TRBD1|TRBV28
TGTGCCAGCAGCCTAGGGACAGACCATTATGGCTACACCTTC
CASSLGTDHYGYTF
>14|TRBJ1-2|-|-|TRBV27
TGTGCCAGCAGTTTCTCGGCAGGGATCTATGGCTACACCTTC
CASSFSAGIYGYTF
>13|TRBJ2-2|once|TRBD1|TRBV27
TGTGCCAGCAGTCCCCAGGGGGACGGGGAGCTGTTTTTT
CASSPQGDGELFF
>12|TRBJ1-4|-|TRBD1|TRBV2
TGTGCCAGCATCGGCGGACAGGGAGAACTGTTTTTT
CASIGGQGELFF
>13|TRBJ1-2|few|TRBD1|TRBV6-1
TGTGCCAGCATCGGACAGGCAAACTATGGCTACACCTTC
CASIGQANYGYTF
>13|TRBJ2-3|-|-|TRBV7-9
TGTGCCAGCAGTATAACAGGGACAGATACGCAGTATTTT
CASSITGTDTQYF
>15|TRBJ2-3|-|TRBD2|TRBV6-1
TGTGCCAGCAGTCCACCGGGGGGGGGTACAGATACGCAGTATTTT
CASSPPGGGTDTQYF
>14|TRBJ1-2|-|-|TRBV27
TGTGCCAGCAGTTTCAGGGGAGCTAACTATGGCTACACCTTC
CASSFRGANYGYTF
>14|TRBJ2-1|-|TRBD2|TRBV2
TGTGCCAGCACCTTAAAGCGGGGGGGGAATGAGCAGTTCTTC
CASTLKRGGNEQFF
>16|TRBJ2-3|-|-|TRBV5-1
TGCGCCAGCAGCTTGGCCGATCTGGCCACCACAGATACGCAGTATTTT
CASSLADLATTDTQYF
>13|TRBJ1-2|few|-|TRBV28
TGTGCCAGCAGTTTGGGCAGGGGCTATGGCTACACCTTC
CASSLGRGYGYTF
>14|TRBJ2-1|-|-|TRBV4-1
TGCGCCAGCAGCCCGACTATATCCTACAATGAGCAGTTCTTC
CASSPTISYNEQFF
>14|TRBJ1-2|-|-|TRBV25-1
TGTGCCAGCAGTGACCCGGTGGGGCGTCGGGGCTACACCTTC
CASSDPVGRRGYTF
>14|TRBJ2-7|-|TRBD1|TRBV28
TGTGCCAGCAGGGGTTGGGACAGCCCCTACGAGCAGTACTTC
CASRGWDSPYEQYF
>14|TRBJ2-3|-|-|TRBV6-9
TGTGCCAGCAGTTACGACAGTAGCACAGATACGCAGTATTTT
CASSYDSSTDTQYF
>14|TRBJ2-1|-|TRBD1|TRBV5-1
TGCGCCAGCGCCTCCGGGACAGATTACAATGAGCAGTTCTTC
CASASGTDYNEQFF
>13|TRBJ2-5|-|-|TRBV7-9
TGTGCCAGCAGTCCCCTTTACCAAGAGACCCAGTACTTC
CASSPLYQETQYF
>16|TRBJ2-1|-|TRBD2|TRBV4-1
TGCGCCAGCAGCCAAGAGGGCGGGAGGACCCGCAATGAGCAGTTCTTC
CASSQEGGRTRNEQFF
>13|TRBJ2-2|few|TRBD2|TRBV28
TGTGCCAGCGGACTAGCGGGACCCGGGGAGCTGTTTTTT
CASGLAGPGELFF
>15|TRBJ1-1|-|TRBD1|TRBV7-3
TGTGCCAGCAGCCCCCAAGAGGGGGCGAACACTGAAGCTTTCTTT
CASSPQEGANTEAFF
>15|TRBJ1-5|-|TRBD1|TRBV28
TGTGCCAGCAGTTCATTGACAGGGGGCGGACAGCCCCAGCATTTT
CASSSLTGGGQPQHF
>16|TRBJ2-2|many|-|TRBV6-5
TGTGCCAGCAGTTACCCAACCCCAGGGGACACCGGGGAGCTGTTTTTT
CASSYPTPGDTGELFF
>17|TRBJ2-2|-|TRBD2|TRBV10-3
TGTGCCATCAGTGACCCTGGACTAGCGGGACGCACCGGGGAGCTGTTTTTT
CAISDPGLAGRTGELFF
>15|TRBJ2-5|-|-|TRBV29-1
TGCAGCGTTGAAGATAGCCTAGCCCGCCGAGAGACCCAGTACTTC
CSVEDSLARRETQYF
>13|TRBJ2-5|-|TRBD2|TRBV29-1
TGCAGCGCCTGGGGGGGGGACCAAGAGACCCAGTACTTC
CSAWGGDQETQYF
>16|TRBJ1-5|-|-|TRBV15
TGTGCCACCAGCTTCCTGACAGTCTATAGCAATCAGCCCCAGCATTTT
CATSFLTVYSNQPQHF
>15|TRBJ2-3|-|TRBD1|TRBV5-1
TGCGCCAGCAGCTTGGGGGCAGGGGGTGCAGATACGCAGTATTTT
CASSLGAGGADTQYF
>13|TRBJ2-7|-|-|TRBV11-2
TGTGCCAGCAGCGCCCAGACTACCTACGAGCAGTACTTC
CASSAQTTYEQYF
>16|TRBJ2-1|-|TRBD1|TRBV19
TGTGCCAGTAGTCCCCTCCTTGGACAGGTCCCCGATGAGCAGTTCTTC
CASSPLLGQVPDEQFF
>14|TRBJ1-1|-|-|TRBV11-2
TGTGCCAGCAGCTTAAACAGGGTAGGCACTGAAGCTTTCTTT
CASSLNRVGTEAFF
>14|TRBJ2-1|-|TRBD1|TRBV7-6
TGTGCCAGCAGCCAATTAGGACAGGGCCATGAGCAGTTCTTC
CASSQLGQGHEQFF
>18|TRBJ1-5|-|-|TRBV6-1
TGTGCCAGCAGTGAAGCGCGAGGAGGCCAGGTAGGCAATCAGCCCCAGCATTTT
CASSEARGGQVGNQPQHF
>14|TRBJ1-3|-|-|TRBV5-6
TGTGCCAGCATCAAAGGGGGAAGTGGAAACACCATATATTTT
CASIKGGSGNTIYF
>14|TRBJ2-1|-|TRBD2|TRBV28
TGTGCCAGCAGGGTTAGCGGGAGCTACAATGAGCAGTTCTTC
CASRVSGSYNEQFF
>13|TRBJ1-1|-|-|TRBV7-2
TGTGCCAGCAGCCCTACGAGGGAAACTGAAGCTTTCTTT
CASSPTRETEAFF
>14|TRBJ1-4|-|TRBD1|TRBV4-1
TGCGCCAGCAGGAAACAGGGGAGTCGTGAAAAACTGTTTTTT
CASRKQGSREKLFF
>18|TRBJ2-3|-|TRBD1|TRBV25-1
TGTGCCAGCACCCCTCCGGGACAGGTGGAGGTCCGAAGGGATACGCAGTATTTT
CASTPPGQVEVRRDTQYF
>14|TRBJ1-6|many|TRBD1|TRBV27
TGTGCCAGCAGTTCAGCGACAGGGAATTCACCCCTCCACTTT
CASSSATGNSPLHF
>14|TRBJ2-5|-|-|TRBV5-1
TGCGCCAGCAGCCCACAGGGGGGGAGAGAGACCCAGTACTTC
CASSPQGGRETQYF
>16|TRBJ2-3|once|TRBD1|TRBV5-1
TGCGCCAGCAGCTTGACAGGGGGAATTCCTACAGATACGCAGTATTTT
CASSLTGGIPTDTQYF
>15|TRBJ2-1|-|TRBD2|TRBV30
TGTGCCTGGAGTGTATCTAGCGGGAGGGCCTGGGAGCAGTTCTTC
CAWSVSSGRAWEQFF